These 24 T cell receptor beta chains share one sample of origin, sequenced in a study of identical twins (dated by TCRdb to the mid-2010s). The library was produced with 5' RACE. TCRdb records Illumina HiSeq 2000 as the sequencer. Clones were called with MiXCR by TCRdb after fastp trimmed the public reads at Q25, and only in-frame beta chains were retained. Duplicate CDR3 protein sequences are folded into a single record with the most common DNA and genes. The sample records about 430,000 distinct CDR3 sequences, about a fifth of which are singletons. The ten largest account for around 10% of the sample. Sequencing input: naive T cells sorted from blood. The cell subset or site label corresponds to: cells isolated with a human naive T-cell isolation kit. These receptors came from a man aged 50-59 years in good health.

The chain joins TRBV18 to TRBJ2-3, with TRBD2 identical over 9 bases. J was trimmed by 3 bases and V by 6 bases; bases with no gene match: 10. The CDR3 covers 16 residues. The germline CDR1 and CDR2 sequences are KGHSH and LQKENI. Here the CDR3 DNA reads TGTGCCAGCTCGACTACAATAGCGGGAGCTACAGATACGCAGTATTTT. This sequence encodes CASSTTIAGATDTQYF.

This clonotype came up a few times. The chain is built from TRBV5-5 and TRBJ1-5; D remains ambiguous. The CDR3 loop spans 15 amino acids. V was pared by 4 bases and J by 5 bases, with 16 bases between. Germline V CDR1 and CDR2: SGHKS, YYEKEE (reference sequence). DNA for the CDR3: TGTGCCAGCAGCCGCTGGGGTACCGGAGATCAGCCCCAGCATTTT. This gives the protein CASSRWGTGDQPQHF.

The gene calls are TRBV6-1 and TRBJ2-7; 12 bases line up with TRBD2. V shed 6 bases, J shed 5 bases, and the junction held 14 bases outside the gene matches. CDR1 and CDR2 (germline): MNHNS, SASEGT. There are 17 residues in the CDR3. CDR3 nucleotide sequence: TGTGCCAGCAGGCTACTGGGGGGCGGACTAGCGGGGAACGAGCAGTACTTC. As protein: CASRLLGGGLAGNEQYF.

The chain combines TRBV27 with TRBJ2-1, with a tentative D call TRBD1 (5 bases). Per the germline V gene, CDR1 is MNHEY and CDR2 is SMNVEV (reference sequence). The CDR3 extends over 14 amino acids. Between the trimmed V and J ends, which lost 3 bases and 7 bases, there was a span of 13 bases. The CDR3 sequence is CASSFGQGWNEQFF. As DNA, the CDR3 is TGTGCCAGCAGTTTCGGTCAGGGTTGGAATGAGCAGTTCTTC.

This clonotype was seen many times. The V gene is TRBV5-6, the J gene TRBJ1-1; D unresolved. Germline values: CDR1 SGHDT, CDR2 YYEEEE. The V and J ends lost 2 bases and 0 bases respectively, with 8 bases between them. This CDR3 has 14 residues. The CDR3 DNA sequence: TGTGCCAGCAGCTTAATACAGCTGAACACTGAAGCTTTCTTT. Protein product: CASSLIQLNTEAFF.

This clonotype was observed many times. The V gene is TRBV5-1, the J gene TRBJ1-4; no clear D. V lost 0 bases and J lost 0, with 9 bases in between. From germline, CDR1 is SGHRS and CDR2 YFSETQ. The CDR3 length is 16 residues. The CDR3 protein is CASSLASGATNEKLFF. The CDR3 DNA reads TGCGCCAGCAGCTTGGCCTCGGGAGCAACTAATGAAAAACTGTTTTTT.

This chain uses TRBV7-2 with TRBJ2-2, with 10 bases identical to TRBD2. With V trimmed by 3 bases and J by 7 bases, 8 bases remained unmatched. Germline CDR1 is SGHTA and CDR2 is FQGNSA. This CDR3 spans 16 amino acids. DNA of the CDR3: TGTGCCAGCAGCTTTCAGCGGGGGGGCATCCACGGGGAGCTGTTTTTT. Its protein is CASSFQRGGIHGELFF.

This clonotype came up a few times. The chain is built from TRBV15 and TRBJ2-1; 7 bases match TRBD2. The CDR3 spans 17 residues. The junction had 14 bases not matched to a gene; V was cut back by 4 bases and J by 5 bases. Germline CDR1 is LNHNV and CDR2 is YYDKDF (reference sequence). CDR3: CATSKILGGSPHNEQFF. Written as DNA, the CDR3 is TGTGCCACCAGCAAAATACTTGGCGGGAGTCCCCACAATGAGCAGTTCTTC.

This clonotype has just a few counts. The chain joins TRBV10-3 to TRBJ1-2, with 11 bases identical to TRBD1. The CDR3 contains 15 residues. Germline lookup yields CDR1 ENHRY and CDR2 SYGVKD. The trim removed 0 bases at V and 6 bases at J, leaving 3 bases unmatched. DNA for the CDR3: TGTGCCATCAGTGAGTCCGGGACAGGGGGAGATGGCTACACCTTC. It codes for CAISESGTGGDGYTF.

This chain connects TRBV20-1 to TRBJ2-2, with 9 bases lining up with TRBD1. V lost 0 bases and J lost 4; bases outside the gene matches: 6. The CDR3 has 16 amino acids. Germline values: CDR1 DFQATT, CDR2 SNEGSKA (reference sequence). CDR3 DNA: TGCAGTGCTAGAGATAAAACAGGGGGCGGCACCGGGGAGCTGTTTTTT. It yields the protein CSARDKTGGGTGELFF.

The chain links TRBV10-3 to TRBJ2-2; tentatively, D is TRBD2 (5 bases). Trimming took 3 bases from V and 5 from J, leaving 10 bases between them. Germline-derived CDR1 and CDR2 are ENHRY and SYGVKD. This CDR3 contains 14 residues. The CDR3, as DNA: TGTGCCATCAGTGACCCCGGGAAAACCGGGGAGCTGTTTTTT. Its protein is CAISDPGKTGELFF.

This clonotype was found many times. This chain connects TRBV20-1 to TRBJ2-2; D possibly corresponds to TRBD1 (6 bases). CDR3 length: 11 residues. Germline V CDR1 and CDR2: DFQATT, SNEGSKA (reference sequence). The V end was cut by 5 bases, the J end by 6 bases, with 7 bases between. This CDR3 is CSASGAGELFF. CDR3 sequence (DNA): TGCAGTGCTTCAGGGGCCGGGGAGCTGTTTTTT.

V gene TRBV28 combines with J gene TRBJ2-1; D possibly corresponds to TRBD2 (5 bases). V shed 2 bases and J shed 10 bases, with 12 bases lying between them. CDR1 MDHEN and CDR2 SYDVKM come from the germline V gene. The CDR3 covers 13 residues. The CDR3 bases are TGTGCCAGCAGTTTACTGAGGGTCGGGGAGCAGTTCTTC. Protein: CASSLLRVGEQFF.

This clonotype was detected many times. This chain joins TRBV20-1 and TRBJ1-5; tentative D call: TRBD1 (5 bases). Trimming removed 0 bases at V and 2 bases at J, with 23 bases between. The CDR3 extends over 19 amino acids. Germline V gene sequence: CDR1 DFQATT, CDR2 SNEGSKA (reference sequence). The DNA for the CDR3 is TGCAGTGCTAGAGATCGTCCCGGGGGGTTTGAGAGGGGCAATCAGCCCCAGCATTTT. It translates to CSARDRPGGFERGNQPQHF.

The V and J genes are TRBV6-1 and TRBJ1-5, with D unclear. Looked up from germline, CDR1 is MNHNS and CDR2 is SASEGT. This CDR3 has 14 residues. V was pared by 6 bases and J by 0 bases, with 9 bases between. In DNA, the CDR3 is TGTGCCAGCAGAAAGACTGATAGCAATCAGCCCCAGCATTTT. Translating gives CASRKTDSNQPQHF.

This clonotype showed up many times. J is TRBJ2-3 and V is TRBV7-9; tentative D call: TRBD1 (6 bases). From germline, CDR1 is SEHNR and CDR2 FQNEAQ (reference sequence). Trimming left V 2 bases short and J 3 bases short, with 18 bases between. This CDR3 is built from 17 residues. CDR3: CASSLFRSGASTDTQYF. CDR3 coding DNA: TGTGCCAGCAGCTTATTTCGGTCAGGGGCATCGACAGATACGCAGTATTTT.

This clonotype came up a few times. This chain connects TRBV5-1 to TRBJ1-2, with TRBD1 identical over 8 bases. The CDR3 sequence is 15 residues long. Trimming cost V 0 bases and J 7 bases; bases outside gene matches: 8. Germline V CDR1 and CDR2: SGHRS, YFSETQ. The DNA of the CDR3 is TGCGCCAGCAGCTTGGCTACAGACAGGGGCTCTGGCTACACCTTC. Translated: CASSLATDRGSGYTF. The full variable domain, in which reference TRBV5-1 and TRBJ1-2 provide the parts outside the CDR3, is KAGVTQTPRYLIKTRGQQVTLSCSPISGHRSVSWYQQTPGQGLQFLFEYFSETQRNKGNFPGRFSGRQFSNSRSEMNVSTLELGDSALYLCASSLATDRGSGYTFGSGTRLTVV.

This chain uses TRBV4-3 with TRBJ2-7; D possibly corresponds to TRBD1 (6 bases). The CDR3 runs 17 residues. Germline V gene data show CDR1 as LGHNA and CDR2 as YSLEER. V was trimmed by 0 bases and J by 4 bases, leaving 19 bases between them. This CDR3 reads CASSQDLLGGDRYEQYF. The CDR3 DNA sequence: TGCGCCAGCAGCCAAGATCTCTTAGGGGGAGACCGGTACGAGCAGTACTTC.

This clonotype was counted at least ten times. Its ends do not fully match the called genes, so a read error is possible. CDR3 in amino acids: CSARAHRSF. CDR3 in DNA: TGCAGTGCTAGAGCCCACAGATCGTTT. V usage is TRBV20-1 and J usage is TRBJ1-1, with D unclear. CDR1 is DFQATT and CDR2 is SNEGSKA in the germline V gene (reference sequence). CDR3 size: 9 residues.

Ten or more counts support this clonotype. This chain connects TRBV5-1 to TRBJ2-1, with D perhaps assigned TRBD1 or TRBD2 (5 bases each). CDR3 length: 13 residues. Trimming shortened V by 5 bases and J by 5 bases, and 11 bases separated the two germline ends. Germline V lookup: CDR1 SGHRS, CDR2 YFSETQ. As DNA, the CDR3 is TGCGCCAGCAGAGAGGGGACGAACAATGAGCAGTTCTTC. Translated: CASREGTNNEQFF.

The chain couples TRBV5-1 to TRBJ2-7; D not certain. The CDR3 is made up of 14 amino acids. With 0 bases removed from V and 2 bases from J, the gap between germline ends came to 9 bases. Per germline, CDR1 SGHRS and CDR2 YFSETQ. The CDR3 DNA reads as TGCGCCAGCAGCTTGGAATCCAGCCCCTACGAGCAGTACTTC. This encodes CASSLESSPYEQYF.

This clonotype was counted ten times or more. V gene TRBV10-3 combines with J gene TRBJ1-5; no reliable D call. The CDR3 is 13 amino acids. Germline CDR1 is ENHRY and CDR2 is SYGVKD. V was cut by 3 bases and J by 3 bases, with 6 bases left in between. CDR3 nucleotides: TGTGCCATCAGTGATCGGTACAATCAGCCCCAGCATTTT. It is translated as CAISDRYNQPQHF.

The V gene is TRBV6-1, the J gene TRBJ2-7; D is possibly TRBD1 or TRBD2 (5 bases each). Germline V gene sequence: CDR1 MNHNS, CDR2 SASEGT. This CDR3 is 16 amino acids long. V was cut by 5 bases and J by 3 bases, with 20 bases left in between. In DNA form, the CDR3 reads TGTGCCAGCAGTATGGCCTTTGGGGGATTAGACTACGAGCAGTACTTC. This encodes CASSMAFGGLDYEQYF.

This clonotype has a count of ten or more. The genes are TRBV10-3 and TRBJ2-6; 9 nucleotides line up with TRBD1. CDR3 length equals 16 residues. The germline CDR1 and CDR2 sequences are ENHRY and SYGVKD. Losses at the gene ends were 7 bases for V and 3 bases for J; bases not matched to a gene: 7. CDR3 protein: CAINDRGTIGANVLTF. CDR3 nucleotides: TGTGCCATCAATGACAGGGGGACAATTGGGGCCAACGTCCTGACTTTC.